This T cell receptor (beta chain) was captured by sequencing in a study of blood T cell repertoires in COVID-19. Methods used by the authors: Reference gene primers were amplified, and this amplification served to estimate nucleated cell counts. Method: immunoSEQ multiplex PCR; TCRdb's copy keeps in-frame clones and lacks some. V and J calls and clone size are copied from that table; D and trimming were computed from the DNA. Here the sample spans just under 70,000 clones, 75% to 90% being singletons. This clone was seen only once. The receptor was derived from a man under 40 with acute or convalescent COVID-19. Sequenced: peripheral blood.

This chain's CDR3 is CASSQGTDPNEKLFF. CDR3 DNA: TGCGCCAGCAGCCAAGGAACAGACCCTAATGAAAAACTGTTTTTT. The V gene is TRBV4-3, the J gene TRBJ1-4; no reliable D call. Germline-derived CDR1 and CDR2 are LGHNA and YSLEER. The CDR3 loop spans 15 amino acids. Trimming pared 1 base from V and 3 bases from J, leaving 9 bases between.